This TCR beta chain was retrieved from a study of blood T cell repertoires in COVID-19. Study information: The study drew acute and convalescent COVID-19 samples from the United States, Italy and Spain. T cells, B-cell-depleted T cells, or PBMCs provided the cDNA or gDNA that served as material.

As originally analysed: For nucleated cells, counts were estimated from reference gene primer amplification. TCRdb keeps only in-frame clones here, not all; method: immunoSEQ multiplex PCR. The V and J calls and clone size were taken over from that table, and D and trimming were inferred from the DNA. The top ten hold around 16% of the sample, which has about 150,000 clones, 85% to 90% seen once. This CDR3 comprises 14 residues. Trimming removed 0 bases from V and 8 bases from J; junction bases left unmatched: 5. The germline CDR1 and CDR2 sequences are SGHDN and FVKESK. The chain couples TRBV14 to TRBJ1-1; 8 bases line up with TRBD1. This clonotype was sampled from a woman aged 40 to 50 with acute or convalescent COVID-19. Specimen: peripheral blood. The CDR3 loop reads CASSQDFGQGEAFF. CDR3 DNA sequence: TGTGCCAGCAGCCAAGATTTCGGACAGGGCGAAGCTTTCTTT.